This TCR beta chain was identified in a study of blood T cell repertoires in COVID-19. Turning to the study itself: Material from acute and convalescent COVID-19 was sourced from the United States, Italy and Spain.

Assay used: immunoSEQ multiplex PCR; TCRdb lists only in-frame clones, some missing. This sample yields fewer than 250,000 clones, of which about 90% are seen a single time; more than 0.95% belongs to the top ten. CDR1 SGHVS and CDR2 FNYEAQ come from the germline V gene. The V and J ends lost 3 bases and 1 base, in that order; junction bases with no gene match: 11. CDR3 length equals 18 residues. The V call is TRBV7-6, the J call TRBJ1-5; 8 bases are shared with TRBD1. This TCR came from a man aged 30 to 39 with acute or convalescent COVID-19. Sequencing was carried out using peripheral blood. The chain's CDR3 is CASSLDWTGRFSNQPQHF. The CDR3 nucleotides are TGTGCCAGCAGCTTGGATTGGACAGGGCGATTCAGCAATCAGCCCCAGCATTTT. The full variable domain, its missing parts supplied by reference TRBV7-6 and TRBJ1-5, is GAGVSQSPRYKVTKRGQDVALRCDPISGHVSLYWYRQALGQGPEFLTYFNYEAQQDKSGLPNDRFSAERPEGSISTLTIQRTEQRDSAMYRCASSLDWTGRFSNQPQHFGDGTRLSIL.